The 2 T cell receptor beta chains in this list originate from one sample, sequenced in a study of cytomegalovirus exposure and HLA in healthy donors. The PCR had 60 Vbeta and 13 Jbeta primers. Repertoires were generated with immunoSEQ multiplex PCR, while TCRdb's copy carries only in-frame clones and drops some. This table holds more than 95,000 clones, 80% to 85% found once. Sequences were obtained from PBMCs. All receptors come from a young woman in good health and CMV-seronegative.

The chain combines TRBV20-1 with TRBJ2-1; no definite D call. The germline V gene encodes CDR1 DFQATT and CDR2 SNEGSKA (reference sequence). This CDR3 region has 10 residues. V shed 5 bases and J shed 8 bases, with 7 bases lying between them. CDR3 protein: CSARADEQFF. In nucleotides, the CDR3 is TGCAGTGCTCGCGCGGATGAGCAGTTCTTC.

The chain has TRBV27 and TRBJ1-3; D gene unclear. Germline-derived CDR1 and CDR2 are MNHEY and SMNVEV (reference sequence). This CDR3 has 15 amino acids. Trimming stripped 0 bases from V and 0 bases from J, with 6 bases between. Here the CDR3 DNA reads TGTGCCAGCAGTTTATCATGGAGCTCTGGAAACACCATATATTTT. Protein product: CASSLSWSSGNTIYF.